This T cell receptor (beta chain) stems from a study of T cells expressing NK-cell markers (dated by TCRdb to 2020 to 2022). With regard to the full study: Fewer than ten donors provided sorted CD3+CD56+NKG2C+, CD3+CD56+NKG2C- and CD3+CD56-NKG2C+ T-cell subsets, whose TCR beta-chain repertoires were profiled. Of the eight sequenced donors, seven were found to be HCMV-seropositive and one was found to be HCMV-seronegative. The eight sequenced donors were randomly selected healthy volunteers, three men and five women. The libraries were sequenced on Illumina HiSeq 2000/2500, MiSeq or NextSeq, producing 2 x 150 bp reads.

Sequenced using an Illumina HiSeq 2000. TCR beta cDNA libraries were prepared using 5'RACE template switching, which introduced a universal primer site and unique molecular identifiers. cDNA synthesis was primed from the TCR beta constant segment and was followed by two successive PCR amplification steps. Processing in the source paper ran as follows. MIGEC handled demultiplexing of the reads and grouping by UMI, while MiTCR was used to assemble and quantify clonotypes. To exclude erroneous sequences, only TCR cDNA sequences supported by at least two reads were retained. Downstream repertoire analysis used the tcR package, and clonotypes were matched across fractions by CDR3 nucleotide sequence plus V segment. VDJmatch was used to annotate antigen specificity against VDJdb, with one amino acid substitution in CDR3 permitted. After reprocessing by TCRdb, each CDR3 protein sequence is one entry, and no DNA is given. For this entry, the V and J calls and clone size follow TCRdb and not the study's own pipeline. The sample table gives 90,000 to 130,000 distinct CDR3 sequences. Around a sixth of the sample is held by the ten biggest clonotypes.

HCMV-specific IgG was detected in serum with a commercial ELISA kit to determine HCMV serostatus. Peripheral blood mononuclear cells were isolated from blood by Ficoll density gradient centrifugation. Points on this clonotype: This clone's antigen is unknown.

Spanning cysteine to phenylalanine, the CDR3 consists of 15 amino acids. No DNA is recorded. CDR1 SNHLY and CDR2 FYNNEI are derived from the germline V gene. The study at large found these results: In more than five donors, the dominant CD3+CD56+NKG2C+ clonotypes were found to rank among the top 10 CD8+ clonotypes and to make up roughly 1.0-7.5% of CD8+ T cells. It remained unclear whether the expanded NKG2C-expressing T cell clones were specific for HCMV antigens. Those dominant clonotypes were again the most abundant among CD3+CD56-NKG2C+ cells in a handful of donors, at roughly 25-60.1%.

The sequence links TRBV2 to TRBJ2-1; TCRdb calls TRBD1, which cannot be checked without DNA. This TCR came from a woman between 18 and 75 years old in good health. Sequenced sample: blood T cells: a sorted CD56 or NKG2C T cell subset, CD4+ or CD8+ T cells, or bulk PBMC T cells (not recorded which). The CDR3 amino acid sequence is: CASQDVPSSYNEQFF.